This T cell receptor beta chain was captured in a study of CD8 T cells in ankylosing spondylitis. Study-level points and caveats: Disease-linked clones were reportedly significantly enriched in matched ankylosing spondylitis synovial fluid.

A word on this clonotype: What it binds is not known.

Each TCR beta library was made by quantitative 5'-RACE that incorporated molecular barcodes. MiXCR, run by TCRdb on the 5' RACE reads, gives a single entry per CDR3 protein. The sample records 300,000 to 350,000 distinct CDR3 sequences, 20% being singletons. Deletions cut 4 bases from V and 10 bases from J, with 17 bases between. This CDR3 contains 14 residues. Germline-derived CDR1 and CDR2 are SEHNR and FQNEAQ (reference sequence). Sequencing input: blood, either unsorted or a sorted T cell fraction (not recorded which). The source of this sequence is a female donor with ankylosing spondylitis or in good health (not recorded which). The V and J genes are TRBV7-9 and TRBJ2-1; D may be TRBD2 (5 bases). The CDR3 DNA sequence: TGTGCCAGCAGCTACCATACTCGGGGAGAGGAGCAGTTCTTC. Translating it yields CASSYHTRGEEQFF.